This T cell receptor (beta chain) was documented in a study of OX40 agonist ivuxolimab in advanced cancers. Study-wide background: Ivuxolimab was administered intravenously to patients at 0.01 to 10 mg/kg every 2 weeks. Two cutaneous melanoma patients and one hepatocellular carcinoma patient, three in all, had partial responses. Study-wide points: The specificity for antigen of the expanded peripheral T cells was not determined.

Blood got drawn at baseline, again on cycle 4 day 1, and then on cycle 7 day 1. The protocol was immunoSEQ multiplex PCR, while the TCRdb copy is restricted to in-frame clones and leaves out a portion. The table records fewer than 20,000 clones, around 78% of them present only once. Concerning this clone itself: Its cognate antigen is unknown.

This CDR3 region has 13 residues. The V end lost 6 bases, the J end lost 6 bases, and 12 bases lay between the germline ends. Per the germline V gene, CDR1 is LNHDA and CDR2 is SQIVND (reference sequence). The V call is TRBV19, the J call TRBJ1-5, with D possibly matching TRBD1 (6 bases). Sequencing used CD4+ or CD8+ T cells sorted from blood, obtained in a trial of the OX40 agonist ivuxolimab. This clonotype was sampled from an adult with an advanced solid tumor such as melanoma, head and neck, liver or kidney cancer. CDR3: CASRDSVGQPQHF. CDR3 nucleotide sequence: TGTGCCAGTAGGGACAGTGTGGGTCAGCCCCAGCATTTT.